A selection of T cell receptor beta chains follows, all from one sample in a study of T cell responses to AZD1222 COVID-19 vaccine. Using immunoSEQ multiplex PCR, the repertoire was profiled, and TCRdb retains in-frame clones only, with some absent. The data hold roughly 150,000 clones, with just over 90% observed a single time. Material: peripheral blood, obtained 28 days after the second AZD1222 dose. The source of these receptors is an adult who received the AZD1222 COVID-19 vaccine. CDR3s include the opening cysteine and the closing phenylalanine or tryptophan. The order of the fields is J gene, clone size, V gene, D gene, CDR3 DNA, CDR3 protein. A D gene is named only where the DNA matches it firmly. Size is omitted from some rows. Given values are once, few, many or a class for expanded clones.

j_gene: TRBJ1-1; abundance: NA; v_gene: TRBV6-5; d_gene: TRBD1; CDR3nt: TGTGCCAGCAGTAAGACAGGGATGCCCTTGACTGAAGCTTTCTTT; CDR3aa: CASSKTGMPLTEAFF
j_gene: TRBJ1-5; abundance: NA; v_gene: TRBV10-3; d_gene: TRBD1; CDR3nt: TGTGCCATCGGAGCCCCGGGACAGGATCCTTCTAGCAATCAGCCCCAGCATTTT; CDR3aa: CAIGAPGQDPSSNQPQHF
j_gene: TRBJ1-2; abundance: NA; v_gene: TRBV20-1; d_gene: TRBD1; CDR3nt: TGCAGTGCTAGTCCCGGGACAGCTGGCTATGGCTACACCTTC; CDR3aa: CSASPGTAGYGYTF
j_gene: TRBJ2-1; abundance: NA; v_gene: TRBV11-2; d_gene: TRBD2; CDR3nt: TGTGCCAGCAGCTTAGGTACTAGCGGGGGCAATGAGCAGTTCTTC; CDR3aa: CASSLGTSGGNEQFF
j_gene: TRBJ1-5; abundance: NA; v_gene: TRBV18; d_gene: TRBD1; CDR3nt: TGTGCCAGCTCACCAGGAATACAGGGGTACTATAGCAATCAGCCCCAGCATTTT; CDR3aa: CASSPGIQGYYSNQPQHF
j_gene: TRBJ1-2; abundance: once; v_gene: TRBV6-1; d_gene: NA; CDR3nt: TGTGCCAGCAGTGAAGCGACAGGTCTAGGCGGCTACACCTTC; CDR3aa: CASSEATGLGGYTF
j_gene: TRBJ1-3; abundance: NA; v_gene: TRBV2; d_gene: TRBD1; CDR3nt: TGTGCCAGCAAAGGGGACAGCCCTATCGGGGACACCATATATTTT; CDR3aa: CASKGDSPIGDTIYF
j_gene: TRBJ2-7; abundance: NA; v_gene: TRBV9; d_gene: NA; CDR3nt: TGTGCCAGCAGCGTAGATGGCACTCGAACAGGGGGGGACGAGCAGTACTTC; CDR3aa: CASSVDGTRTGGDEQYF
j_gene: TRBJ1-1; abundance: NA; v_gene: TRBV2; d_gene: TRBD1; CDR3nt: TGTGCCAGCAGTGAACAGGGGGCGAGGACTGAAGCTTTCTTT; CDR3aa: CASSEQGARTEAFF
j_gene: TRBJ2-1; abundance: NA; v_gene: TRBV27; d_gene: NA; CDR3nt: TGTGCCAGCAGTTTGCGCGGCGCGATCTACAATGAGCAGTTCTTC; CDR3aa: CASSLRGAIYNEQFF
j_gene: TRBJ1-5; abundance: NA; v_gene: TRBV7-8; d_gene: NA; CDR3nt: TGTGCCAGCAGCGCGGACAGAGCGATGGTGCCCCAGCATTTT; CDR3aa: CASSADRAMVPQHF
j_gene: TRBJ2-1; abundance: NA; v_gene: TRBV6-5; d_gene: NA; CDR3nt: TGTGCCAGCAGTTACGGGGTGGCTAGTACTCGGTTCTTC; CDR3aa: CASSYGVASTRFF
j_gene: TRBJ2-3; abundance: NA; v_gene: TRBV19; d_gene: NA; CDR3nt: TGTGCCAGTAGGTTAACAGGCCCCACAGATACGCAGTATTTT; CDR3aa: CASRLTGPTDTQYF
j_gene: TRBJ2-3; abundance: NA; v_gene: TRBV7-3; d_gene: NA; CDR3nt: TGTGCCAGCAGCTTGCAGGGGTTAACAGATACGCAGTATTTT; CDR3aa: CASSLQGLTDTQYF
j_gene: TRBJ1-1; abundance: NA; v_gene: TRBV12-3/TRBV12-4; d_gene: NA; CDR3nt: TGTGCCAGCATCCCGACAGCGAACACTGAAGCTTTCTTT; CDR3aa: CASIPTANTEAFF
j_gene: TRBJ1-1; abundance: NA; v_gene: TRBV11-2; d_gene: TRBD1; CDR3nt: TGTGCCAGCAGCCCAAGGGGACAGGGGGCGGGCACTGAAGCTTTCTTT; CDR3aa: CASSPRGQGAGTEAFF
j_gene: TRBJ2-3; abundance: NA; v_gene: TRBV7-9; d_gene: TRBD2; CDR3nt: TGTGCCGTGGCCGGGACTAGCGGGGGGTTAGATACGCAGTATTTT; CDR3aa: CAVAGTSGGLDTQYF
j_gene: TRBJ2-1; abundance: NA; v_gene: TRBV10-1; d_gene: NA; CDR3nt: TGCGCCAGCAGTGAGTTGTTAAGTTCCTACAATGAGCAGTTCTTC; CDR3aa: CASSELLSSYNEQFF
j_gene: TRBJ1-4; abundance: NA; v_gene: TRBV2; d_gene: NA; CDR3nt: TGTGCCAGCAGTGAAGTGGGGCGGAATGAAAAACTGTTTTTT; CDR3aa: CASSEVGRNEKLFF
j_gene: TRBJ1-1; abundance: NA; v_gene: TRBV19; d_gene: TRBD1; CDR3nt: TGTGCCAGTAAGACAGGGGGTACGAACACTGAAGCTTTCTTT; CDR3aa: CASKTGGTNTEAFF
j_gene: TRBJ1-1; abundance: NA; v_gene: TRBV5-5; d_gene: NA; CDR3nt: TGTGCCAGCAGCTTGGCCGGGACACCGGTTACTGAAGCTTTCTTT; CDR3aa: CASSLAGTPVTEAFF
j_gene: TRBJ1-4; abundance: NA; v_gene: TRBV11-2; d_gene: NA; CDR3nt: TGTGCCAGCAGCCCAGCGGGGCCAATCGAGGAAAAACTGTTTTTT; CDR3aa: CASSPAGPIEEKLFF
j_gene: TRBJ1-1; abundance: NA; v_gene: TRBV7-9; d_gene: NA; CDR3nt: TGTGCCAGCGGCCCGGACAGTTTATACACTGAAGCTTTCTTT; CDR3aa: CASGPDSLYTEAFF
j_gene: TRBJ1-6; abundance: NA; v_gene: TRBV3-1/TRBV3-2; d_gene: TRBD1; CDR3nt: TGTGCCAGCAGCCCCGGACAGGGAAGCAATTCACCCCTCCACTTT; CDR3aa: CASSPGQGSNSPLHF
j_gene: TRBJ1-2; abundance: NA; v_gene: TRBV11-2; d_gene: NA; CDR3nt: TGTGCCAGCAGCACCCTACTGGGGGCTGACTATGGCTACACCTTC; CDR3aa: CASSTLLGADYGYTF
j_gene: TRBJ1-4; abundance: NA; v_gene: TRBV7-9; d_gene: TRBD1; CDR3nt: TGTGCCAGCAGCTTTGGGACAGTCAGGAGTAATGAAAAACTGTTTTTT; CDR3aa: CASSFGTVRSNEKLFF
j_gene: TRBJ2-1; abundance: NA; v_gene: TRBV5-1; d_gene: TRBD2; CDR3nt: TGCGCCAGCAGCTTGGGACTAGCGGAGGGAGGCGATGAGCAGTTCTTC; CDR3aa: CASSLGLAEGGDEQFF
j_gene: TRBJ1-2; abundance: NA; v_gene: TRBV11-2; d_gene: NA; CDR3nt: TGTGCCAGCAGTCCCGCCCGGGGGGAGTATGGCTACACCTTC; CDR3aa: CASSPARGEYGYTF